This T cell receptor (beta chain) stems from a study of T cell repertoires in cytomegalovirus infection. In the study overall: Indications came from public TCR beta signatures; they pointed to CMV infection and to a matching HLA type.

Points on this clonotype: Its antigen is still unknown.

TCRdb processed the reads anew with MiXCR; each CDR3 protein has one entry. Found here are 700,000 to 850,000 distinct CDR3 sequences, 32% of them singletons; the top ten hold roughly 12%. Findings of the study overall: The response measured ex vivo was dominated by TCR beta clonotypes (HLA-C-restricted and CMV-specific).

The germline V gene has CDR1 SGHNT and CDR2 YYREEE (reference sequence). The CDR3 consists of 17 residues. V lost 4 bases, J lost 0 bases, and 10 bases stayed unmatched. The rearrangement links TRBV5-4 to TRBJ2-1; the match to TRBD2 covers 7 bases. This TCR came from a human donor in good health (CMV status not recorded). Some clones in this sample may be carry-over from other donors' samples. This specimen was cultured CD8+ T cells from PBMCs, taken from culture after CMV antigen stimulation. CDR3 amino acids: CASSGRSGASSYNEQFF. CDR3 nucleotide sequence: TGTGCCAGCAGCGGACGAAGCGGGGCTAGCTCCTACAATGAGCAGTTCTTC.